This T cell receptor (beta chain) was captured by sequencing in a study of T cells in Graves' hyperthyroidism and ophthalmopathy. In this sample, this clonotype turned up many times. What it binds is not known. Deletions cut 8 bases from V and 2 bases from J, with 10 bases between. The CDR3 has 12 amino acids. From germline, CDR1 is MNHEY and CDR2 SVGEGT. General study findings and limits: Stable hyperthyroidism was told apart from ophthalmopathy by a model built on 13 V-J features. Most thyroid clonotypes that were expanded above 0.001 also turned up in blood. With a median lead of approximately 6 months before onset, the model predicted ophthalmopathy.

Amplification targeted TCR beta CDR3 regions from RNA transcripts. Primed by the HTBI set, a first-round RT-PCR was run on the TCR CDR3. TCRdb recomputed calls from the multiplex PCR reads with MiXCR, one row per CDR3 protein. Of roughly 500,000 distinct CDR3 sequences listed, about 15% are singletons. The TCR was taken from a young woman with Graves' ophthalmopathy. Material for sequencing was blood. The chain uses TRBV6-2 or TRBV6-3 and TRBJ2-7; D is perhaps TRBD2 (5 bases). In DNA form, the CDR3 reads TGTGCCAGCTCCACCGGGACCTACGAGCAGTACTTC. Protein sequence: CASSTGTYEQYF.